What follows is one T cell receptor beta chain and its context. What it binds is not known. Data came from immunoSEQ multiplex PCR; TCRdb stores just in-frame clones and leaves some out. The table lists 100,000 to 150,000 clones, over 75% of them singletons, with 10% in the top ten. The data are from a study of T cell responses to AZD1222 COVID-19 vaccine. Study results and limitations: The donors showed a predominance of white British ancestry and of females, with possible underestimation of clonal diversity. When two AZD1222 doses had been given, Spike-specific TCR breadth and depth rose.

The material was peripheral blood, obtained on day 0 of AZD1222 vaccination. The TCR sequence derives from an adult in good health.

The CDR3 DNA sequence: TGTGCCAGCAGCTTACAGGGGGCATGGCGGGAGACCCAGTACTTC. Protein sequence: CASSLQGAWRETQYF. The V gene is TRBV11-2, the J gene TRBJ2-5; 8 bases fit TRBD1. This CDR3 is 15 amino acids long. The V segment lost 2 bases and the J segment 5 bases; nucleotides outside the gene matches: 7. The germline gives CDR1 SGHAT, CDR2 FQNNGV. The full variable domain, rest sourced from reference TRBV11-2 and TRBJ2-5, is EAGVAQSPRYKIIEKRQSVAFWCNPISGHATLYWYQQILGQGPKLLIQFQNNGVVDDSQLPKDRFSAERLKGVDSTLKIQPAKLEDSAVYLCASSLQGAWRETQYFGPGTRLLVL.